This is a list of T cell receptor beta chains from one sample in a study of OX40 agonist ivuxolimab in advanced cancers. Clones were read by immunoSEQ multiplex PCR, and TCRdb kept only the in-frame ones, dropping some. The repertoire consists of approximately 80,000 clones, with 90% occurring once and the leading ten covering around 0.35%. Sample: CD4+ or CD8+ T cells sorted from blood, taken in a trial of the OX40 agonist ivuxolimab. The receptors were gathered from an adult with an advanced solid tumor such as melanoma, head and neck, liver or kidney cancer. Each CDR3 is given with its conserved first and last residue. D genes are given only for firm matches. Only some rows state a clone size, as once, few, many or a class for expanded clones.

v_gene,j_gene,d_gene,abundance,CDR3aa,CDR3nt
TRBV2,TRBJ1-6,NA,NA,CASRMEYLYNSPLHF,TGTGCCAGCAGGATGGAGTACTTATATAATTCACCCCTCCACTTT
TRBV29-1,TRBJ2-1,NA,NA,CSVVGVLSSYNEQFF,TGCAGCGTTGTCGGGGTCCTAAGCTCCTACAATGAGCAGTTCTTC
TRBV6-1,TRBJ2-1,TRBD2,NA,CASSEASGGYNEQFF,TGTGCCAGCAGTGAAGCTAGCGGGGGCTACAATGAGCAGTTCTTC
TRBV7-2,TRBJ1-5,TRBD1,once,CASSEQGAINQPQHF,TGTGCCAGCAGCGAACAGGGGGCAATCAATCAGCCCCAGCATTTT
TRBV11-2,TRBJ1-6,NA,NA,CASSPRTGFSPLHF,TGTGCCAGCAGCCCACGGACCGGGTTTTCACCCCTCCACTTT
TRBV11-3,TRBJ2-2,TRBD1,NA,CASSRRQGEGPGELFF,TGTGCCAGCAGTCGCCGACAGGGGGAAGGGCCCGGGGAGCTGTTTTTT
TRBV28,TRBJ1-5,NA,NA,CASSISLQPQHF,TGTGCCAGCAGTATATCGCTCCAGCCCCAGCATTTT
TRBV21-1,TRBJ1-3,NA,NA,CASSPRLDRSSGNTIYF,TGTGCCAGCAGCCCACGTCTCGACAGGAGCTCTGGAAACACCATATATTTT
TRBV7-6,TRBJ2-3,TRBD1,NA,CASSRDGTGGGDTQYF,TGTGCCAGCAGCCGCGACGGGACAGGGGGAGGAGATACGCAGTATTTT
TRBV5-5,TRBJ1-4,NA,NA,CASSLGQTNEKLFF,TGTGCCAGCAGCTTGGGACAAACTAATGAAAAACTGTTTTTT